This T cell receptor (beta chain) emerged from a study of T-cell reconstitution after alpha-beta-depleted transplantation in children. Findings of the study overall: T-cell numbers and diversity one year post-transplant derived largely from freshly generated T cells. Two months or so post-transplant, alpha-beta T cells reportedly derived from several hundred expanded graft clones. Some patients showed high day-60 TCRbeta diversity, which derived from surviving recipient T cells and thymic progenitors.

Concerning this clonotype itself: What it recognizes is unknown.

Preparing the TCRbeta library involved the use of unique molecular identifiers. MiXCR, run by TCRdb on the PCR reads, gives a single entry per CDR3 protein. The sample holds a few hundred thousand distinct CDR3 sequences, roughly 30% seen once. This CDR3 has 14 residues. Germline V CDR1 and CDR2: SGHTA, FQGNSA. Trimming pared 4 bases from V and 1 base from J, leaving 10 bases between. This clonotype originated in a boy less than two years old with Wiskott-Aldrich syndrome, due to receive a stem cell transplant. The V call is TRBV7-2, the J call TRBJ2-5, with D possibly being TRBD1 (6 bases). Source: PBMCs, taken before TCRalphabeta/CD19-depleted stem cell transplant. CDR3 sequence reads: CASSSGDRQETQYF. For the CDR3, the DNA is TGTGCCAGCAGCTCAGGGGACCGCCAAGAGACCCAGTACTTC. The entire variable domain, with the rest obtained from reference TRBV7-2 and TRBJ2-5, is as follows: GAGVSQSPSNKVTEKGKDVELRCDPISGHTALYWYRQSLGQGLEFLIYFQGNSAPDKSGLPSDRFSAERTGGSVSTLTIQRTQQEDSAVYLCASSSGDRQETQYFGPGTRLLVL.